This T cell receptor (beta chain) was retrieved from a study of CD8 T cells in Susac syndrome. Sequencing of TCR beta covered CD8+ and CD4+ T cells obtained from blood. There are 11 residues in the CDR3. Germline V gene lookup returns CDR1 SQVTM and CDR2 ANQGSEA. V dropped 7 bases and J dropped 0 bases, with 6 bases sitting between them. The RNA input was roughly 0.45 to 1 ug, and it was reverse transcribed with random hexamers. TCRdb redid the calling of the immunoSEQ multiplex PCR reads with MiXCR, one entry per CDR3 protein. The sample includes approximately 270,000 distinct CDR3 sequences, around 93% seen only once; the top ten take approximately 0.072%.

This receptor was taken from a human donor with multiple sclerosis. Input material: CD4+ T cells from PBMCs. The chain employs TRBV29-1 and TRBJ1-1; unclear D gene. In DNA form, the CDR3 reads TGCAGCGCTTCCATGAACACTGAAGCTTTCTTT. This sequence encodes CSASMNTEAFF.